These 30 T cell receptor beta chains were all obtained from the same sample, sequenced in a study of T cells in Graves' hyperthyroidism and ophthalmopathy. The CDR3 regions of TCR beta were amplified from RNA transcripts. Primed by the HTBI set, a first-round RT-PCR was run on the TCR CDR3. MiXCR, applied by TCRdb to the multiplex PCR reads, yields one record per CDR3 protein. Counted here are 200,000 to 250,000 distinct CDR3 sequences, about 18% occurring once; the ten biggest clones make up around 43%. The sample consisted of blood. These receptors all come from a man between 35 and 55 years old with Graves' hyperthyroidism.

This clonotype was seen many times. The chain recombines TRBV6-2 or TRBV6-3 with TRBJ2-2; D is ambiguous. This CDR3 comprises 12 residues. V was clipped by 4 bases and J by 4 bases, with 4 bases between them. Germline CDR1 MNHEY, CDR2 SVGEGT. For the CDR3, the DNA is TGTGCCAGCAGTTCAACCACCGGGGAGCTGTTTTTT. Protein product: CASSSTTGELFF.

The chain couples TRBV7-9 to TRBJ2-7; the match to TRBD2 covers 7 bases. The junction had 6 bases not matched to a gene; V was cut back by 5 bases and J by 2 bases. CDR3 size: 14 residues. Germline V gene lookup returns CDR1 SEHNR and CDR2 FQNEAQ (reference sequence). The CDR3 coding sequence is TGTGCCAGCAGCCAAGCGGGACCCACCTACGAGCAGTACTTC. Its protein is CASSQAGPTYEQYF. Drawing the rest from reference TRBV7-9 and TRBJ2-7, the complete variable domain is DTGVSQNPRHKITKRGQNVTFRCDPISEHNRLYWYRQTLGQGPEFLTYFQNEAQLEKSRLLSDRFSAERPKGSFSTLEIQRTEQGDSAMYLCASSQAGPTYEQYFGPGTRLTVT.

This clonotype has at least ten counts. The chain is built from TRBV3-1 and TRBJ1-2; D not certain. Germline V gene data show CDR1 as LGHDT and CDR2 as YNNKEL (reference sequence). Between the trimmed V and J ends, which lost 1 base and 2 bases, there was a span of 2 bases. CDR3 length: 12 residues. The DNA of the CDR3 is TGTGCCAGCAGCCAAGCGAACTATGGCTACACCTTC. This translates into CASSQANYGYTF. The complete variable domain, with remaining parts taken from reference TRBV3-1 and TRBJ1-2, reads DTAVSQTPKYLVTQMGNDKSIKCEQNLGHDTMYWYKQDSKKFLKIMFSYNNKELIINETVPNRFSPKSPDKAHLNLHINSLELGDSAVYFCASSQANYGYTFGSGTRLTVV.

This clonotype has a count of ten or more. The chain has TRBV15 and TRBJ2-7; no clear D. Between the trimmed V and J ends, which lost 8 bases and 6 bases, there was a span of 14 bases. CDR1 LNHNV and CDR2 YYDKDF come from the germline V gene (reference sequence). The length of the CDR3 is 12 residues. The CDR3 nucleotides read TGTGCCACCGGGCCCCACCAAGGCGAGCAGTACTTC. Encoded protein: CATGPHQGEQYF. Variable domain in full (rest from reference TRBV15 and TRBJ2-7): DAMVIQNPRYQVTQFGKPVTLSCSQTLNHNVMYWYQQKSSQAPKLLFHYYDKDFNNEADTPDNFQSRRPNTSFCFLDIRSPGLGDTAMYLCATGPHQGEQYFGPGTRLTVT.

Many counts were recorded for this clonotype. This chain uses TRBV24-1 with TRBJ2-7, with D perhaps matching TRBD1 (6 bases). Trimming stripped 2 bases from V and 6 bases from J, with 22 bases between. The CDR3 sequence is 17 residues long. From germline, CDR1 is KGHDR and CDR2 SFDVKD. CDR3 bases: TGTGCCACCAGTGATTCAGCGCCTGGACAGTCTCCCGGCGAGCAGTACTTC. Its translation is CATSDSAPGQSPGEQYF.

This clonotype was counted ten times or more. The CDR3 loop is CATGTGYSTDTQYF. As DNA, the CDR3 is TGTGCCACCGGTACAGGGTACAGCACAGATACGCAGTATTTT. The rearrangement joins TRBV15 to TRBJ2-3; D is possibly TRBD1 (6 bases). CDR3 length: 14 residues. V was trimmed by 8 bases and J by 0 bases, leaving 12 bases between them. Germline V gene data show CDR1 as LNHNV and CDR2 as YYDKDF (reference sequence).

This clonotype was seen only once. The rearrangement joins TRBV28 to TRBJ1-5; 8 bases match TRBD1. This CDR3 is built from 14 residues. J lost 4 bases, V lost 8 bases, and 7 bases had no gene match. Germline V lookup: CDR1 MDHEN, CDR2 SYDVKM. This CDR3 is CASDLWDRNQPQHF. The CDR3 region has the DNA TGTGCCAGCGATCTCTGGGACAGGAATCAGCCCCAGCATTTT.

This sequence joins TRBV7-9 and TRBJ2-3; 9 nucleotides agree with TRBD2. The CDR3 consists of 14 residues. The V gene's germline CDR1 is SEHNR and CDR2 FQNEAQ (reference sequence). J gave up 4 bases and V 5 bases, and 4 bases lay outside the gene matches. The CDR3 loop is CASSPRTSADTQYF. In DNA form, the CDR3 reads TGTGCCAGCAGCCCCCGGACTAGCGCAGATACGCAGTATTTT. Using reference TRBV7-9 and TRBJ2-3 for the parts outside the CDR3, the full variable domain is DTGVSQNPRHKITKRGQNVTFRCDPISEHNRLYWYRQTLGQGPEFLTYFQNEAQLEKSRLLSDRFSAERPKGSFSTLEIQRTEQGDSAMYLCASSPRTSADTQYFGPGTRLTVL.

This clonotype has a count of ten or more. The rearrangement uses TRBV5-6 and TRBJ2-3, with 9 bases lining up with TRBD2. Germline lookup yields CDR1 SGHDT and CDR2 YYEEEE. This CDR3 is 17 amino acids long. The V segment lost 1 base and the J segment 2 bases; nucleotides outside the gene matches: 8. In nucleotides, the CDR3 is TGTGCCAGCAGCTTGCTGAATAGCGGGGGACCCACAGATACGCAGTATTTT. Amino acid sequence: CASSLLNSGGPTDTQYF.

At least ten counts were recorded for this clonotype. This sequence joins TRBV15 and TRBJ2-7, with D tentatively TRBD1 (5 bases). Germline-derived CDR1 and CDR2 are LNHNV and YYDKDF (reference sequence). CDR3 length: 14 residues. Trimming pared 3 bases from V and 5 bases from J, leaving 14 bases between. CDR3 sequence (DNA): TGTGCCACCAGCAGCCCCCCGCAGGGCGACGAGCAGTACTTC. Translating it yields CATSSPPQGDEQYF.

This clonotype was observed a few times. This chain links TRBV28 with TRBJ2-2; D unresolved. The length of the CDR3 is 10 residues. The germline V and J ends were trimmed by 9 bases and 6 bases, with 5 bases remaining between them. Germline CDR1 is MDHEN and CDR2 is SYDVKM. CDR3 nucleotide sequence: TGTGCCAGTCTATCCGGGGAGCTGTTTTTT. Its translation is CASLSGELFF.

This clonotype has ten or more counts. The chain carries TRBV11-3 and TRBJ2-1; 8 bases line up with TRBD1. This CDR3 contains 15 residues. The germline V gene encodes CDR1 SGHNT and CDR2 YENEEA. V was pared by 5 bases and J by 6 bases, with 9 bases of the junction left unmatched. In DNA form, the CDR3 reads TGTGCCAGCAGCCCCCCGGGACAGGCGGGCAATGAGCAGTTCTTC. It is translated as CASSPPGQAGNEQFF.

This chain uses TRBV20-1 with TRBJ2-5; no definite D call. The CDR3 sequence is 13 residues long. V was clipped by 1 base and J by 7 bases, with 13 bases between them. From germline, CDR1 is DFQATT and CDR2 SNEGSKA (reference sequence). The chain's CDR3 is CSARGEGPGTQYF. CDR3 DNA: TGCAGTGCTAGAGGCGAAGGCCCCGGGACCCAGTACTTC.

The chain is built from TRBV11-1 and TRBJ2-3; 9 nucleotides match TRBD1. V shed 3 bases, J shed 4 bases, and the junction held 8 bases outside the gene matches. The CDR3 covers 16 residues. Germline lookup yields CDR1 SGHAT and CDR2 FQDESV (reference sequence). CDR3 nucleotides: TGTGCCAGCAGCTTCCGGACAGGGGTCTCCTCAGATACGCAGTATTTT. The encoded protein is CASSFRTGVSSDTQYF. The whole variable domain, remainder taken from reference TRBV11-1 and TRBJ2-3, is EAEVAQSPRYKITEKSQAVAFWCDPISGHATLYWYRQILGQGPELLVQFQDESVVDDSQLPKDRFSAERLKGVDSTLKIQPAELGDSAMYLCASSFRTGVSSDTQYFGPGTRLTVL.

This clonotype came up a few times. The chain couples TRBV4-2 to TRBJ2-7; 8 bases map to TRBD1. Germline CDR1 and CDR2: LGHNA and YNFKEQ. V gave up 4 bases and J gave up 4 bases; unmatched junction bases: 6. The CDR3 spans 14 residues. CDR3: CASSPGQGNYEQYF. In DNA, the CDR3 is TGTGCCAGCAGCCCAGGACAGGGAAATTACGAGCAGTACTTC.

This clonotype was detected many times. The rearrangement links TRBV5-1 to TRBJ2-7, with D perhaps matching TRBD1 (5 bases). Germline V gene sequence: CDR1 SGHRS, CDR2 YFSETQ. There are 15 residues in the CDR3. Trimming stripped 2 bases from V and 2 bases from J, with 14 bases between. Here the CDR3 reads CASSLIPGQTYEQYF. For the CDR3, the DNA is TGCGCCAGCAGCTTAATTCCAGGACAAACCTACGAGCAGTACTTC.

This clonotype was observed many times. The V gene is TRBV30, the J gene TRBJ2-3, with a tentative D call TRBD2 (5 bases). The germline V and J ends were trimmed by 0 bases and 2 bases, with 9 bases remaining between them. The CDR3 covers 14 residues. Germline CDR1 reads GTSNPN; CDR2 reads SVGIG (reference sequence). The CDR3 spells CAWSVLRATDTQYF. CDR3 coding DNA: TGTGCCTGGAGTGTACTGAGGGCCACAGATACGCAGTATTTT.

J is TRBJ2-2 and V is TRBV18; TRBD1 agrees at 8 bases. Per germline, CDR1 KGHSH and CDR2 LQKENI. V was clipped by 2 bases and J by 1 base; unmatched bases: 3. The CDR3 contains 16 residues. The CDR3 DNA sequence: TGTGCCAGCTCACCAACCGGGACAGGGAACACCGGGGAGCTGTTTTTT. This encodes CASSPTGTGNTGELFF.

The DNA for the CDR3 is TGTGCCAGCAGCGTAGCTGGTGGAGCCCAGCCCCAGCATTTT. This sequence encodes CASSVAGGAQPQHF. This chain links TRBV9 with TRBJ1-5; D uncertain. The CDR3 runs 14 residues. Trimming took 0 bases from V and 7 from J, leaving 11 bases between them. Germline assignment: CDR1 SGDLS and CDR2 YYNGEE.

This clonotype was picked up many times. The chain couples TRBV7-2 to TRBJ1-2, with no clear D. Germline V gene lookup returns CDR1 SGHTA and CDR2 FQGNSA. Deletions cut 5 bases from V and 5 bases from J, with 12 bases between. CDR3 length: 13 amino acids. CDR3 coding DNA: TGTGCCAGCAGCGCGGGAGAGGAATATGGCTACACCTTC. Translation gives CASSAGEEYGYTF.

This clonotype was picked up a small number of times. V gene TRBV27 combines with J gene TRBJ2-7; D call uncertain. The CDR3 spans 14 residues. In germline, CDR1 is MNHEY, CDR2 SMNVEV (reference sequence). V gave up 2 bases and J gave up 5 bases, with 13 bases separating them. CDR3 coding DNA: TGTGCCAGCAGTTTAAGCTGGGGTACCCACGAGCAGTACTTC. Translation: CASSLSWGTHEQYF.

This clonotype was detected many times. The CDR3 sequence: CASRLQGNQPQHF. The CDR3 DNA follows: TGTGCCAGCAGATTACAGGGGAATCAGCCCCAGCATTTT. The chain joins TRBV2 to TRBJ1-5; TRBD1 agrees at 7 bases. This CDR3 spans 13 amino acids. J gave up 4 bases and V 6 bases, and 3 bases lay outside the gene matches. Germline CDR1 SNHLY, CDR2 FYNNEI.

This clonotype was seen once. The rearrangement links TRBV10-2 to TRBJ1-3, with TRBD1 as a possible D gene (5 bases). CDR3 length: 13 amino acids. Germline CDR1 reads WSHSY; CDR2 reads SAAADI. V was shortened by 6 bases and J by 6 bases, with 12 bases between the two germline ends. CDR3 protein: CASRAGNTNTIYF. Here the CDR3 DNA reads TGCGCCAGCAGAGCAGGGAATACAAACACCATATATTTT.

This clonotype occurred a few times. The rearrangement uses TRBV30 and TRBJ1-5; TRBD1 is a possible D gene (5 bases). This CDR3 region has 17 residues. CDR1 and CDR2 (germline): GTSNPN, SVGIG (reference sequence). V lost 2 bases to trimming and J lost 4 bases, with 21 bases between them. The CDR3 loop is CAWSPPLSAGTNQPQHF. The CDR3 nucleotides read TGTGCCTGGAGTCCCCCTCTCTCGGCAGGGACTAATCAGCCCCAGCATTTT. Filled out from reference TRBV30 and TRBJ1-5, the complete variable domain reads SQTIHQWPATLVQPVGSPLSLECTVEGTSNPNLYWYRQAAGRGLQLLFYSVGIGQISSEVPQNLSASRPQDRQFILSSKKLLLSDSGFYLCAWSPPLSAGTNQPQHFGDGTRLSIL.

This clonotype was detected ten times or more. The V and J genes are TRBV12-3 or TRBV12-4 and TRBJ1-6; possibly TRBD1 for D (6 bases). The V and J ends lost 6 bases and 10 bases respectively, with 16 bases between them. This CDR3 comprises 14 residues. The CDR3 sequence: CASSRQGPGSPLHF. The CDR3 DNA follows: TGTGCCAGCAGCCGTCAGGGGCCAGGATCACCCCTCCACTTT.

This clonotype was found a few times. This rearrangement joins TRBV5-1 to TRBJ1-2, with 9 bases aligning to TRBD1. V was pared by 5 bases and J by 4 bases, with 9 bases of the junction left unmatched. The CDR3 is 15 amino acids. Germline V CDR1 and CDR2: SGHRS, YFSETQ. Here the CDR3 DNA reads TGCGCCAGCAGATACCAACCGGGACAGGGCTATGGCTACACCTTC. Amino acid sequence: CASRYQPGQGYGYTF.

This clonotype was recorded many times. CDR3 DNA: TGTGCCAGCAGCTTAGGGACAGGAGTCATGAACACTGAAGCTTTCTTT. Protein sequence: CASSLGTGVMNTEAFF. The chain joins TRBV7-8 to TRBJ1-1; 7 positions match TRBD1. The germline gives CDR1 SGHVS, CDR2 FQNEAQ. There are 16 residues in the CDR3. With V trimmed by 1 base and J by 0 bases, 5 bases remained unmatched.

CDR3 in DNA: TGTGCCAGTACCCCCGGCAGGGGGCTGGATCAGCCCCAGCATTTT. This encodes CASTPGRGLDQPQHF. V is TRBV19 and J is TRBJ1-5, with 8 nucleotides matching TRBD1. Germline CDR1 reads LNHDA; CDR2 reads SQIVND (reference sequence). The CDR3 is 15 amino acids. Germline trimming cut 7 bases from V and 5 bases from J; bases unmatched to any gene: 10.

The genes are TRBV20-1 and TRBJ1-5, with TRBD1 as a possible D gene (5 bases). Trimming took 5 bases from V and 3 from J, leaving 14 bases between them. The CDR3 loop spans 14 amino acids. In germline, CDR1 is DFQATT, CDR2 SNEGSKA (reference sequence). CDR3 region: CSARIGANNQPQHF. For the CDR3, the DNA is TGCAGTGCTCGTATCGGGGCTAACAATCAGCCCCAGCATTTT.

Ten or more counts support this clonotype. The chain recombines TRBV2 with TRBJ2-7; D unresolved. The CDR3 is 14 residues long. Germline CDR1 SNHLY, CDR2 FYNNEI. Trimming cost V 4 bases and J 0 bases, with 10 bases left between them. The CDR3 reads CASSARLVSYEQYF. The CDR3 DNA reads TGTGCCAGCAGTGCGAGACTGGTCTCCTACGAGCAGTACTTC.